One and the same sample provided the 13 T cell receptor beta chains below, sequenced in a study of T cells after yellow fever vaccination. MiXCR, applied by TCRdb to the 5' RACE reads, yields one record per CDR3 protein. The repertoire has roughly 62,000 distinct CDR3 sequences, around 6.5% of them found once; the top ten carry roughly two fifths. The specimen was CD8+ T cells sorted from PBMCs, collected on the day of the first yellow fever vaccination. The receptors derive from a man younger than 35 who received the YFV17D yellow fever vaccine.

This clonotype has more than one count but fewer than ten. The gene calls are TRBV6-4 and TRBJ1-5; D is undetermined. V was cut by 1 base and J by 0 bases, with 16 bases left in between. CDR1 is MRHNA, CDR2 SNTAGT, per germline. The CDR3 length is 18 residues. CDR3 DNA: TGTGCCAGCAGTGACTACTCCTTGGACCGAGATAGCAATCAGCCCCAGCATTTT. Its translation is CASSDYSLDRDSNQPQHF.

This clonotype was counted many times. The chain is built from TRBV7-9 and TRBJ2-1; TRBD1 matches 8 bases. V gave up 0 bases and J gave up 6 bases; unmatched junction bases: 7. Germline V gives CDR1 SEHNR, CDR2 FQNEAQ (reference sequence). The CDR3 is made up of 16 amino acids. CDR3 protein: CASSLAGQGRVNEQFF. CDR3 in DNA: TGTGCCAGCAGCTTAGCCGGACAGGGCCGCGTCAATGAGCAGTTCTTC. Drawing the rest from reference TRBV7-9 and TRBJ2-1, the complete variable domain is DTGVSQNPRHKITKRGQNVTFRCDPISEHNRLYWYRQTLGQGPEFLTYFQNEAQLEKSRLLSDRFSAERPKGSFSTLEIQRTEQGDSAMYLCASSLAGQGRVNEQFFGPGTRLTVL.

The CDR3 DNA is TGTGCCAGCAGCTTATTTGTGGGAGATACGCAGTATTTT. Translated, it gives CASSLFVGDTQYF. J is TRBJ2-3 and V is TRBV7-6; D gene uncertain. V lost 2 bases and J lost 5, with 8 bases in between. Germline V CDR1 and CDR2: SGHVS, FNYEAQ. This CDR3 has 13 residues.

In this sample, this clonotype turned up many times. V is TRBV11-1 and J is TRBJ2-1; TRBD1 matches at 7 bases. Looked up from germline, CDR1 is SGHAT and CDR2 is FQDESV (reference sequence). Trimming took 2 bases from V and 7 from J; bases not matched to a gene: 20. This CDR3 is built from 19 residues. CDR3 loop: CASSLTIRGPQSPSNEQFF. As DNA, the CDR3 is TGTGCCAGCAGCTTAACGATTAGGGGGCCGCAGAGCCCTTCGAATGAGCAGTTCTTC.

The sample holds many counts of this clonotype. This chain uses TRBV7-9 with TRBJ2-3; no firm D call. V was cut by 1 base and J by 2 bases, with 10 bases left in between. CDR3 length equals 15 residues. Germline V CDR1 and CDR2: SEHNR, FQNEAQ (reference sequence). The CDR3 spells CASSLVGLATDTQYF. The CDR3, as DNA: TGTGCCAGCAGCTTAGTCGGTCTGGCCACAGATACGCAGTATTTT.

This clonotype has a count of ten or more. This sequence joins TRBV5-1 and TRBJ2-5, with TRBD1 matching 7 bases. Germline loops: CDR1 SGHRS, CDR2 YFSETQ. The CDR3 sequence is 11 residues long. The junction had 0 bases not matched to a gene; V was cut back by 6 bases and J by 4 bases. The CDR3 sequence is CASTGGETQYF. The DNA for the CDR3 is TGCGCCAGCACAGGGGGAGAGACCCAGTACTTC. Full variable domain (outside the CDR3, taken from reference TRBV5-1 and TRBJ2-5): KAGVTQTPRYLIKTRGQQVTLSCSPISGHRSVSWYQQTPGQGLQFLFEYFSETQRNKGNFPGRFSGRQFSNSRSEMNVSTLELGDSALYLCASTGGETQYFGPGTRLLVL.

This clonotype was counted between two and nine times. The rearrangement joins TRBV7-8 to TRBJ2-3; D is possibly TRBD1 (6 bases). The CDR3 runs 16 residues. Trimming took off 1 base at V and 3 bases at J, with 14 bases between the two ends. Germline V gene sequence: CDR1 SGHVS, CDR2 FQNEAQ. DNA of the CDR3: TGTGCCAGCAGCTTAGGATTAGGGGGAGTTACAGATACGCAGTATTTT. Amino acid sequence: CASSLGLGGVTDTQYF.

The genes are TRBV6-1 and TRBJ2-5; 7 bases fit TRBD1. The CDR3 sequence is 14 residues long. Germline V gives CDR1 MNHNS, CDR2 SASEGT. Trimming took 6 bases from V and 2 from J; bases not matched to a gene: 6. Here the CDR3 DNA reads TGTGCCAGCAGCCCATGGGGACAGCAAGAGACCCAGTACTTC. This sequence encodes CASSPWGQQETQYF.

This clonotype was observed many times. The chain carries TRBV5-1 and TRBJ1-1; unclear D gene. The CDR3 is made up of 13 amino acids. Deletions cut 1 base from V and 3 bases from J, with 7 bases between. The germline V gene has CDR1 SGHRS and CDR2 YFSETQ. CDR3 residues: CASSLTGYTEAFF. CDR3 nucleotide sequence: TGCGCCAGCAGCTTGACCGGCTACACTGAAGCTTTCTTT.

This clonotype came up a few times. V usage is TRBV29-1 and J usage is TRBJ1-2; 8 bases line up with TRBD1. The germline CDR1 and CDR2 sequences are SQVTM and ANQGSEA. Germline trimming cut 5 bases from V and 0 bases from J; bases unmatched to any gene: 2. The CDR3 contains 13 residues. This CDR3 is CSVQGAANYGYTF. The CDR3 DNA follows: TGCAGCGTTCAGGGGGCGGCTAACTATGGCTACACCTTC.

This clonotype has more than one count but fewer than ten. The chain employs TRBV25-1 and TRBJ2-3; no clear D gene. Germline CDR1 is MGHDK and CDR2 is SYGVNS. The CDR3 has 14 amino acids. The V gene lost 2 bases and the J gene lost 2 bases, with 8 bases spanning the gap. The CDR3 spells CASSEQETTDTQYF. The CDR3 DNA is TGTGCCAGCAGTGAACAGGAGACCACAGATACGCAGTATTTT.

As regards this clonotype: The junction departs from germline at one end; a sequencing error may be responsible. The chain couples TRBV4-2 to TRBJ2-1; D remains unclear. Germline CDR1 and CDR2: LGHNA and YNFKEQ. The length of the CDR3 is 14 residues. The CDR3: CAISPTDLCNEQFF. The CDR3 region has the DNA TGTGCCATCAGCCCTACGGACCTCTGCAATGAGCAGTTCTTC.

The chain carries TRBV7-6 and TRBJ1-4; D may be TRBD1 (6 bases). V was shortened by 5 bases and J by 0 bases, with 16 bases between the two germline ends. The length of the CDR3 is 17 residues. CDR1 is SGHVS and CDR2 is FNYEAQ in the germline V gene. In DNA form, the CDR3 reads TGTGCCAGCAGCCCGAGGGGGGACAAACCAACTAATGAAAAACTGTTTTTT. This encodes CASSPRGDKPTNEKLFF.